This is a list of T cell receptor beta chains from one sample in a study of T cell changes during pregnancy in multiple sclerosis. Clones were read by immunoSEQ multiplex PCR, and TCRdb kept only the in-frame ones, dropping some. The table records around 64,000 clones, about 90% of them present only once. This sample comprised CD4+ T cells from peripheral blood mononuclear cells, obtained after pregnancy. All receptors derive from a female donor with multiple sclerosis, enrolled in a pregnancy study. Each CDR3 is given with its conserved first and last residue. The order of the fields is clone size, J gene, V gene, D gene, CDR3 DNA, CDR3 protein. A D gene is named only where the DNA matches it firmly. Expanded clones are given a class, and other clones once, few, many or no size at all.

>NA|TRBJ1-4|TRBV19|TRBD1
TGTGCCAGTAGTATGACCGGACAGGGGAGGCATGAAAAACTGTTTTTT
CASSMTGQGRHEKLFF
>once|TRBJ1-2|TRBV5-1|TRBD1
TGCGCCAGCAGCCCTAGAGTAGGGGGCCATGGCTACACCTTC
CASSPRVGGHGYTF
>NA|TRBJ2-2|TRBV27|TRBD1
TGTGCCAGCAGGAGACAGGGTTACACCGGGGAGCTGTTTTTT
CASRRQGYTGELFF
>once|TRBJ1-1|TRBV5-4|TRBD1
TGTGCCAGCAGCTCAGGGGTGACCGGGACAGCGAACACTGAAGCTTTCTTT
CASSSGVTGTANTEAFF
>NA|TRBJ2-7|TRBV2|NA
TGTGCCAGCAGTGTCGGGGATGGCTACGAGCAGTACTTC
CASSVGDGYEQYF
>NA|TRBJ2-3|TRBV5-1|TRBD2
TGCGCCAGCAGCTTGAATATAGCGGGAGGGTCAGATACGCAGTATTTT
CASSLNIAGGSDTQYF
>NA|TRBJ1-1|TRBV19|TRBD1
TGTGCCAGTAGTGTGACAGGGGGGATGAACACTGAAGCTTTCTTT
CASSVTGGMNTEAFF
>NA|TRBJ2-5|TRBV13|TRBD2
TGTGCCAGCAGCCAACAAGGCCGGGGGGGGGAGACCCAGTACTTC
CASSQQGRGGETQYF
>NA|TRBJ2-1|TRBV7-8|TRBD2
TGTGCCAGCAGCTTAGAGCGTGTGGGCGGGAGGGCCGACAATGAGCAGTTCTTC
CASSLERVGGRADNEQFF
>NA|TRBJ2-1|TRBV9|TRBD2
TGTGCCAGCAGCACAGGGACTAGCGGGAGGGCAAATGAGCAGTTCTTC
CASSTGTSGRANEQFF
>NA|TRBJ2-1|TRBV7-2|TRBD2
TGTGCCAGCCGCGGGGGAGGATACAATGAGCAGTTCTTC
CASRGGGYNEQFF
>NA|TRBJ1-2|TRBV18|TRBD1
TGTGCCAGCTCACCGGCCGACAGGGCCCTCTATGGCTACACCTTC
CASSPADRALYGYTF
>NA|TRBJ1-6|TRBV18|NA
TGTGCCAGCTCACCACGGTCCCAGGGAGGCGGTTCACCCCTCCACTTT
CASSPRSQGGGSPLHF
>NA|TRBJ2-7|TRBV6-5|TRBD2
TGTGCCAGCAGTATACTAGCGGGGTTGACCTACGAGCAGTACTTC
CASSILAGLTYEQYF
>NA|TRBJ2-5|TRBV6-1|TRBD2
TGTGCCAGCAGTGTCCCAGCGGGGTTCCAAGAGACCCAGTACTTC
CASSVPAGFQETQYF
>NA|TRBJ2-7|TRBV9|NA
TGTGCCAGCAGCGTAGTAGGGGTAGGCGAGCAGTACTTC
CASSVVGVGEQYF
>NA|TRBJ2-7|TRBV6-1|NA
TGTGCCAGCAGTGAATCGGGCAGGGCCTACGAGCAGTACTTC
CASSESGRAYEQYF
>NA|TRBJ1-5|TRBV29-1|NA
TGCAGCGTCGCCGTAGGAGGCGCCAATCAGCCCCAGCATTTT
CSVAVGGANQPQHF
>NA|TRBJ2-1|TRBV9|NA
TGTGCCAGCAGCGGTGAAACTAGTCTCCCGGGCAATGAGCAGTTCTTC
CASSGETSLPGNEQFF
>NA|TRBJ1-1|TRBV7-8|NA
TGTGCCAGCAGCTTTGGGGCAATGAACACTGAAGCTTTCTTT
CASSFGAMNTEAFF
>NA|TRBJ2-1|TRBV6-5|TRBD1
TGTGCCAGCAGTTCCCCGGACAGGGGGAGCAATGAGCAGTTCTTC
CASSSPDRGSNEQFF
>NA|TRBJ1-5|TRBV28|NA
TGTGCCAGCAGCTTGCGGGGGATCAATCAGCCCCAGCATTTT
CASSLRGINQPQHF
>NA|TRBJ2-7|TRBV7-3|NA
TGTGCCAGCAGCTTAAGTAGGGGTAGCGAGCAGTACTTC
CASSLSRGSEQYF
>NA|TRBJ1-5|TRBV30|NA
TGTGCCTGGCCCAGGGGTACCAATCAGCCCCAGCATTTT
CAWPRGTNQPQHF
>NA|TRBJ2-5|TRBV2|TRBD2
TGTGCCAGCAGTGCCCCCCCCCTTGGACTAGCGGGGGGTCACCAAGAGACCCAGTACTTC
CASSAPPLGLAGGHQETQYF
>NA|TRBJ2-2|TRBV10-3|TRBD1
TGTGCCATCAGTGGCCAGGGACAGGGAGTCACCGGGGAGCTGTTTTTT
CAISGQGQGVTGELFF
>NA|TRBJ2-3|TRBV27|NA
TGTGCCAGCAGTTTATCGTTAGGGGGAACCACAGATACGCAGTATTTT
CASSLSLGGTTDTQYF
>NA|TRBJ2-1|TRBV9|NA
TGTGCCAGCAGCCCCCGGGGTCAGAGACGGGAGCAGTTCTTC
CASSPRGQRREQFF
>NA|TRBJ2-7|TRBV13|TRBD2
TGTGCCAGCAGCGCCCGGGGGGGGTCCCTCTACGAGCAGTACTTC
CASSARGGSLYEQYF